These 2 T cell receptor beta chains originate from one sample sequenced in a study of cytomegalovirus exposure and HLA in healthy donors. Primers included in the PCR were 60 Vbeta and 13 Jbeta primers. Sequencing used immunoSEQ multiplex PCR; TCRdb keeps in-frame clones, though not all of them. The table includes fewer than 250,000 clones, over 60% detected once. The sample comprised PBMCs. Receptors originate from a man between 40 and 49 years old in good health and CMV-seronegative.

This chain connects TRBV29-1 to TRBJ2-5; 9 positions match TRBD1. The ends lost 7 bases at V and 4 bases at J; junction bases unmatched: 7. The CDR3 is 13 amino acids. The V gene's germline CDR1 is SQVTM and CDR2 ANQGSEA. In nucleotides, the CDR3 is TGCAGCGCCCTGGACAGGGGTGGAGAGACCCAGTACTTC. It codes for CSALDRGGETQYF. Drawing the rest from reference TRBV29-1 and TRBJ2-5, the complete variable domain is SAVISQKPSRDICQRGTSLTIQCQVDSQVTMMFWYRQQPGQSLTLIATANQGSEATYESGFVIDKFPISRPNLTFSTLTVSNMSPEDSSIYLCSALDRGGETQYFGPGTRLLVL.

V is TRBV7-2 and J is TRBJ2-7; 7 bases agree with TRBD1. Germline V CDR1 and CDR2: SGHTA, FQGNSA. V lost 6 bases to trimming and J lost 4 bases; unmatched junction nucleotides: 12. The CDR3 contains 15 residues. The CDR3 region has the DNA TGTGCCAGCAGTCCCACAGGGGCAAGGAGGTACGAGCAGTACTTC. This sequence encodes CASSPTGARRYEQYF.